These 5 T cell receptor beta chains were all obtained from the same sample, sequenced in a study of shared clonotypes between healthy human individuals. Here immunoSEQ multiplex PCR was the method, and the copy in TCRdb shows in-frame clones only, minus some. The top ten clones hold approximately 2% of a sample with around 700,000 clones, roughly 70% of them seen once. Sequencing was performed on memory CD4+ T cells sorted from blood. As for subset: CD45RA-negative fraction. The receptors come from a woman in her thirties in good health.

The chain carries TRBV5-4 and TRBJ2-3, with TRBD2 matching over 11 bases. CDR3 length equals 16 residues. With 3 bases clipped from V and 0 bases from J, the junction kept 3 bases outside the gene matches. The germline gives CDR1 SGHNT, CDR2 YYREEE (reference sequence). The CDR3 DNA reads as TGTGCCAGCAGCTCTCGGACTAGCGGGAGCACAGATACGCAGTATTTT. Its protein is CASSSRTSGSTDTQYF. Drawing the rest from reference TRBV5-4 and TRBJ2-3, the complete variable domain is ETGVTQSPTHLIKTRGQQVTLRCSSQSGHNTVSWYQQALGQGPQFIFQYYREEENGRGNFPPRFSGLQFPNYSSELNVNALELDDSALYLCASSSRTSGSTDTQYFGPGTRLTVL.

V is TRBV27 and J is TRBJ2-7; D remains unclear. CDR1 and CDR2 (germline): MNHEY, SMNVEV (reference sequence). V was shortened by 1 base and J by 6 bases, with 10 bases between the two germline ends. This CDR3 contains 13 residues. The CDR3 nucleotides read TGTGCCAGCAGTTTATTAGGTAGGTTCGAGCAGTACTTC. Encoded protein: CASSLLGRFEQYF.

This chain uses TRBV6-6 with TRBJ1-1; D unclear. In germline, CDR1 is MNHNY, CDR2 SVGAGI (reference sequence). CDR3 length: 13 amino acids. Trimming removed 4 bases at V and 1 base at J, with 7 bases between. The CDR3 DNA reads TGTGCCAGCAGTTCGACCCCGAACACTGAAGCTTTCTTT. This sequence encodes CASSSTPNTEAFF.

The CDR3, as DNA: TGTGCCAGCAGCGGTCTCGGGTACAATGAGCAGTTCTTC. Translation: CASSGLGYNEQFF. V is TRBV5-4 and J is TRBJ2-1, with unresolved D. The CDR3 totals 13 residues. The V end lost 4 bases, the J end lost 4 bases, and 9 bases lay between the germline ends. The V gene's germline CDR1 is SGHNT and CDR2 YYREEE (reference sequence).

This clone turned up a few times. The chain has TRBV28 and TRBJ1-1; D is unresolved. Trimming removed 10 bases at V and 7 bases at J, with 13 bases between. The germline gives CDR1 MDHEN, CDR2 SYDVKM. This CDR3 has 11 residues. The CDR3 DNA follows: TGTGCCACCAATAGGTTCGATGAAGCTTTCTTT. Translated, it gives CATNRFDEAFF.